The clone carrying this TCR beta chain was detected many times. From the 5' RACE reads, TCRdb called clonotypes with MiXCR, one entry per CDR3 protein. The repertoire holds 15,000 or so distinct CDR3 sequences, with just under 8% as singletons. The entry originates in a study of spatial heterogeneity in lung cancer. The sample's time point: sample taken at primary tumor resection. Whole RNA, which was extracted from tumor, nontumor lung tissue or frozen PBMC, was sequenced without any cell sorting. Germline lookup yields CDR1 SGHRS and CDR2 YFSETQ. The CDR3 totals 16 residues. V lost 0 bases and J lost 7, with 20 bases in between.

The chain employs TRBV5-1 and TRBJ2-7, with D unclear. The source of this sequence is a female donor with early-stage non-small cell lung cancer. Sequencing was performed on PBMCs, taken at surgery. The CDR3 coding sequence is TGCGCCAGCAGCTTGGTACCTCACCGAGGCGGTCAGGAGCAGTACTTC. Protein sequence: CASSLVPHRGGQEQYF. Full variable domain (remainder filled in from reference TRBV5-1 and TRBJ2-7): KAGVTQTPRYLIKTRGQQVTLSCSPISGHRSVSWYQQTPGQGLQFLFEYFSETQRNKGNFPGRFSGRQFSNSRSEMNVSTLELGDSALYLCASSLVPHRGGQEQYFGPGTRLTVT.